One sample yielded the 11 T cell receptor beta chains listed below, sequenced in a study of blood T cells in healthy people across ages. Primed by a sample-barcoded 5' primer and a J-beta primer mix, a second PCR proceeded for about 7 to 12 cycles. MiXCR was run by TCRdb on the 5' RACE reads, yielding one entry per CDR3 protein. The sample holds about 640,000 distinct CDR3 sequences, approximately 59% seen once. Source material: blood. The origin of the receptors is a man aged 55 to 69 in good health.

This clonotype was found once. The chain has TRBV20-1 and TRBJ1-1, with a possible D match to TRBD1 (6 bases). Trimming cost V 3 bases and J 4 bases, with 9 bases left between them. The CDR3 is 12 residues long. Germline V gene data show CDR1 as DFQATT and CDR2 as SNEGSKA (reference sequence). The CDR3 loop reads CSARSGATEAFF. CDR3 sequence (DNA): TGCAGTGCTAGGTCAGGGGCCACTGAAGCTTTCTTT.

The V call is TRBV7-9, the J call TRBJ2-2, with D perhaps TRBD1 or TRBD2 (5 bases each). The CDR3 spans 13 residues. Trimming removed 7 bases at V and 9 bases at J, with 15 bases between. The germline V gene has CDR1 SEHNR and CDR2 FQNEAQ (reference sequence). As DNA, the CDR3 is TGTGCCAGCACTACGGGGCAGGGCCGGGAGCTGTTTTTT. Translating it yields CASTTGQGRELFF.

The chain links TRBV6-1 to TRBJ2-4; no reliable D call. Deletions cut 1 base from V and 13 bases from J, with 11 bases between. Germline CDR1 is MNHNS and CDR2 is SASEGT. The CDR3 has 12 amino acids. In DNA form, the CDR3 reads TGTGCCAGCAGTGAAGTTCTTGCTGGACAGTACTTC. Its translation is CASSEVLAGQYF.

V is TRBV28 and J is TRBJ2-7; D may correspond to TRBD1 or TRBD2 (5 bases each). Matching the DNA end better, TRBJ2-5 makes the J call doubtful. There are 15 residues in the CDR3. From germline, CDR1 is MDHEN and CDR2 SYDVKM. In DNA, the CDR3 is TGTGCCAGCAGTTCCCAGAGTGGGGGCCAAGAGACCCAGTACTTC. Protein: CASSSQSGGQETQYF.

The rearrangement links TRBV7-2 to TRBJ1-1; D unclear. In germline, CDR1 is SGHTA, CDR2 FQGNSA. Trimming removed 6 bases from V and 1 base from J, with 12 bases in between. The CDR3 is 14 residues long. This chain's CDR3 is CASRPRTGNTEAFF. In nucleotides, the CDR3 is TGTGCCAGCAGGCCTCGGACGGGGAACACTGAAGCTTTCTTT.

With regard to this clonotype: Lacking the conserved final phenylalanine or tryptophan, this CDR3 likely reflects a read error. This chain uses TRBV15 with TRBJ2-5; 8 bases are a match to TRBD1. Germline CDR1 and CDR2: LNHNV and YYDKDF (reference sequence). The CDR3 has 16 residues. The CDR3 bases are TGTGCCACCAGCAGAGATCGTCAGGGGGCGAGAGAGACTCAGTACCTC. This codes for CATSRDRQGARETQYL.

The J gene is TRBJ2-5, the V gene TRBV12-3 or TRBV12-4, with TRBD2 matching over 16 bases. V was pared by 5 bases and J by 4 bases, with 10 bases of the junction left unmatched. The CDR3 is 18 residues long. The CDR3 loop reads CASSLGTSGGAMGETQYF. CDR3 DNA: TGTGCCAGCAGTCTGGGGACTAGCGGGGGGGCCATGGGAGAGACCCAGTACTTC.

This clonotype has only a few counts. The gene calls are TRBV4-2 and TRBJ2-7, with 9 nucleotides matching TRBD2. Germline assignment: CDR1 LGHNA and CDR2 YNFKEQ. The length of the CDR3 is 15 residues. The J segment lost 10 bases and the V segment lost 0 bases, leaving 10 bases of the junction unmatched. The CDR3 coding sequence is TGTGCCAGCAGCCAAGATCTCTTATGGCGGGGGGGTCAGTACTTC. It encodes CASSQDLLWRGGQYF.

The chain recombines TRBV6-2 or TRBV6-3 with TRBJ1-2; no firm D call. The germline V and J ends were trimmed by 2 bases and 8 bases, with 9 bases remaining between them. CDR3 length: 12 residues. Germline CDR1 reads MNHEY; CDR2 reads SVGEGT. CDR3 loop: CASSYGWRGYTF. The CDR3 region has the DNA TGTGCCAGCAGTTACGGCTGGCGGGGCTACACCTTC.

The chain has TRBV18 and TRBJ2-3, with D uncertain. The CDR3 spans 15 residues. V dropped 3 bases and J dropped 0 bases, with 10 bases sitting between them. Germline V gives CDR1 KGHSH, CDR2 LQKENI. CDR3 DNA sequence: TGTGCCAGCTCACCTAGGTCGGGTAGCACAGATACGCAGTATTTT. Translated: CASSPRSGSTDTQYF.

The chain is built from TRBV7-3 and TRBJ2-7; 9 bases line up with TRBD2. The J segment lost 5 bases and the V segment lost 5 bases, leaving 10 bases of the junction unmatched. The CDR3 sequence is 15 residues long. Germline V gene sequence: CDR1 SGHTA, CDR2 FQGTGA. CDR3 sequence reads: CASSLYSGSQDEQYF. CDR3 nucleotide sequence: TGTGCCAGCAGCCTCTATAGCGGGAGTCAGGACGAGCAGTACTTC. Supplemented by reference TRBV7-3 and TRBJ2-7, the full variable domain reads GAGVSQTPSNKVTEKGKYVELRCDPISGHTALYWYRQSLGQGPEFLIYFQGTGAADDSGLPNDRFFAVRPEGSVSTLKIQRTERGDSAVYLCASSLYSGSQDEQYFGPGTRLTVT.